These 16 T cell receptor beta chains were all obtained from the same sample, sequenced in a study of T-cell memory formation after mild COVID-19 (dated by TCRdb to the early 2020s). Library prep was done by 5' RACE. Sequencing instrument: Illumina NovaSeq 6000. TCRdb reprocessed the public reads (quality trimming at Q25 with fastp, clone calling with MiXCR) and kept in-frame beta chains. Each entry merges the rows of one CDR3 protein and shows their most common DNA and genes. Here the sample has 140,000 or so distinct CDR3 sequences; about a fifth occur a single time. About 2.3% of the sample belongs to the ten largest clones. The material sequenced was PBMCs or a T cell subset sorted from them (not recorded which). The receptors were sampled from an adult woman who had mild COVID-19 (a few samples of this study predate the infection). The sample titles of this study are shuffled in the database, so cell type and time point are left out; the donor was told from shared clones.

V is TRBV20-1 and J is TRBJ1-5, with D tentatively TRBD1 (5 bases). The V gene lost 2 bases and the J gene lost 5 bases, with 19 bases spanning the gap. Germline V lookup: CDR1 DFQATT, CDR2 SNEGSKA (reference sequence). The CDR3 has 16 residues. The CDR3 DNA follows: TGCAGTGCTAGATCTACAGGTACTCTAGGCGATCAGCCCCAGCATTTT. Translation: CSARSTGTLGDQPQHF.

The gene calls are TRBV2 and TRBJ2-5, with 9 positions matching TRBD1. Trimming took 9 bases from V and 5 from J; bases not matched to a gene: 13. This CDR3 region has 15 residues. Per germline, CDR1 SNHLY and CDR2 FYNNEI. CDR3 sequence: CASGRGTGYRETQYF. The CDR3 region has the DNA TGTGCCAGTGGACGAGGGACAGGGTACCGGGAGACCCAGTACTTC.

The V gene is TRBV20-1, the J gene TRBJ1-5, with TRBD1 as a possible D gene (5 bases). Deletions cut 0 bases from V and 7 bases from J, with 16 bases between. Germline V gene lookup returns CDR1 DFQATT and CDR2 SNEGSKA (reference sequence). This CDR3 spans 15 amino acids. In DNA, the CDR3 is TGCAGTGCTAGAGATCTGTTAAGGGGAACCCAGCCCCAGCATTTT. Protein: CSARDLLRGTQPQHF.

Here the CDR3 DNA reads TGTGCCAGCAGGAAGGCGGAGAGGACAGATACGCAGTATTTT. This gives the protein CASRKAERTDTQYF. The chain recombines TRBV2 with TRBJ2-3; D unclear. The CDR3 loop spans 14 amino acids. Trimming removed 6 bases at V and 3 bases at J, with 13 bases between. CDR1 and CDR2 from the germline V gene are SNHLY and FYNNEI.

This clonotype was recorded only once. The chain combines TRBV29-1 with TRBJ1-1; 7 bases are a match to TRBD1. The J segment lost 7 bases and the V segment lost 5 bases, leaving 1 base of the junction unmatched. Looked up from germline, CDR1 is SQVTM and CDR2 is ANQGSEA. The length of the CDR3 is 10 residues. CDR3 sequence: CSVRDSEAFF. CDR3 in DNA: TGCAGCGTTCGGGACAGTGAAGCTTTCTTT.

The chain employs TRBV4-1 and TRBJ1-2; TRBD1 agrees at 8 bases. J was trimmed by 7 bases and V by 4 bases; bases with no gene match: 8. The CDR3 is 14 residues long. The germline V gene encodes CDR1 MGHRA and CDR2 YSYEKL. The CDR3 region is CASSPSQGAGGYTF. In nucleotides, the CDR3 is TGCGCCAGCAGCCCCTCCCAGGGGGCGGGTGGCTACACCTTC.

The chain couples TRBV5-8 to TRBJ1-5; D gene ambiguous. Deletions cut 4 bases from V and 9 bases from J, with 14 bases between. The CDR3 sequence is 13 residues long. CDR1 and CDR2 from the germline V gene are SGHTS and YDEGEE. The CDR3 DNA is TGTGCCAGCAGCGTCGGATACTCAGCGCCCCAGCATTTT. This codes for CASSVGYSAPQHF. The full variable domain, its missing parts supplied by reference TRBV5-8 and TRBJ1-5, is EAGVTQSPTHLIKTRGQQATLRCSPISGHTSVYWYQQALGLGLQFLLWYDEGEERNRGNFPPRFSGRQFPNYSSELNVNALELEDSALYLCASSVGYSAPQHFGDGTRLSIL.

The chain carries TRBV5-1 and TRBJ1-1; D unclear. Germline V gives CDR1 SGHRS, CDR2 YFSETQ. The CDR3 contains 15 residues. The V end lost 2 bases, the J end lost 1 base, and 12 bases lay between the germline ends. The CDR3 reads CASSLLVRENTEAFF. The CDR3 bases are TGCGCCAGCAGCTTACTAGTACGAGAGAACACTGAAGCTTTCTTT.

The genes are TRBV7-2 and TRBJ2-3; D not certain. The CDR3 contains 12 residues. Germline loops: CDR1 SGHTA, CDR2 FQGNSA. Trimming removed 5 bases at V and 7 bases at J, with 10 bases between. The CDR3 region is CASSQPGNTQYF. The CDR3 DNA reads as TGTGCCAGCAGCCAACCTGGAAATACGCAGTATTTT.

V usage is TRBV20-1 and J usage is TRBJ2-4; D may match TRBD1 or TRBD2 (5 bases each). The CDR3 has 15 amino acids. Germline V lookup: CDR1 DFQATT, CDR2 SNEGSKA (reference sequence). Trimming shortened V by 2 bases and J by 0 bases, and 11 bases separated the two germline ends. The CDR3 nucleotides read TGCAGTGCTAGACCTACTAGGGGAGCCAAAAACATTCAGTACTTC. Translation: CSARPTRGAKNIQYF.

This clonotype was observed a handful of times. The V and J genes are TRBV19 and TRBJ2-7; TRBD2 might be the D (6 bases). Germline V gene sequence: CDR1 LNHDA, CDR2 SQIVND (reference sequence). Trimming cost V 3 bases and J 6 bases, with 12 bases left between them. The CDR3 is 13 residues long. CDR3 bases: TGTGCCAGTAGTATCGGTTGGAGGGCCGAGCAGTACTTC. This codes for CASSIGWRAEQYF.

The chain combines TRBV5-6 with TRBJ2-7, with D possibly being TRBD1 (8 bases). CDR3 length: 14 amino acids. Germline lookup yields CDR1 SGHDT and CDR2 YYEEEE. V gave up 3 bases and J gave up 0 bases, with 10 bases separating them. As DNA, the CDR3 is TGTGCCAGCAGCTACAGGGGGGGCTCCTACGAGCAGTACTTC. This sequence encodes CASSYRGGSYEQYF.

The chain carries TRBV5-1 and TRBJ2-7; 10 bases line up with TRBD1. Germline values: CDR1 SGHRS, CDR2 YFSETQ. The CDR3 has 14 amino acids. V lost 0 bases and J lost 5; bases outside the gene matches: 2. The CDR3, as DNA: TGCGCCAGCAGCTTGGGACAGGGGGCTAACGAGCAGTACTTC. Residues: CASSLGQGANEQYF.

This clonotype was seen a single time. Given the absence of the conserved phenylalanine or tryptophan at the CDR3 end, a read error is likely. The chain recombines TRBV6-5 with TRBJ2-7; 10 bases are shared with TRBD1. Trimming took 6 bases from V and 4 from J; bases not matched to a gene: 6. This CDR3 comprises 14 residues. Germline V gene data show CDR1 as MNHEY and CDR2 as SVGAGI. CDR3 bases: TGTGCCAGCAGAAGACAGGGGGCGAGTTACGAGCAGTACTTA. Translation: CASRRQGASYEQYL.

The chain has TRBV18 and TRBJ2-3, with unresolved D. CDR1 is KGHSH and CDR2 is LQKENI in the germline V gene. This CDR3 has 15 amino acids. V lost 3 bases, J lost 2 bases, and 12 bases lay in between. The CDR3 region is CASSPQRRHTDTQYF. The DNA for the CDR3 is TGTGCCAGCTCACCCCAGCGACGCCACACAGATACGCAGTATTTT.

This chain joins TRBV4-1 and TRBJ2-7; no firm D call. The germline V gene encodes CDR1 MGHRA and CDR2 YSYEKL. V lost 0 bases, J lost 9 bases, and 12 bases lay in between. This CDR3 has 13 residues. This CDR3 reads CASSQDNTGGQYF. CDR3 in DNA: TGCGCCAGCAGCCAAGATAATACGGGCGGGCAGTACTTC.